These T cell receptor beta chains were read from a single sample in a study of cytomegalovirus exposure and HLA in healthy donors. The data were produced by immunoSEQ multiplex PCR, yet TCRdb's version contains in-frame clones alone and is incomplete. Of 100,000 or so clones listed, around 68% are singletons. Sequenced input: PBMCs. Every receptor here comes from a man aged 45-65 years in good health and CMV-seronegative. The CDR3 runs from the conserved cysteine through the conserved F or W.

J gene,V gene,CDR3 protein
TRBJ2-1,TRBV11-2,CASKGFSYNEQFF
TRBJ1-5,TRBV5-5,CASSLDGIQPQHF
TRBJ1-5,TRBV15,CATSRGDRDQPQHF
NA,TRBV5-1,CASRRQANYEQYF
TRBJ2-3,TRBV19,CATRTGATDTQYF
TRBJ2-7,TRBV10-3,CAISERGPLAGSSSYEQYF
TRBJ1-6,TRBV5-5,CASSLGLDRQARNSPLHF
TRBJ1-3,TRBV30,CAWSVMGPGNTIYF
TRBJ2-1,TRBV28,CASSSSGLAVEQFF
TRBJ2-7,TRBV11-2,CASRPFMGQSYEQYF
TRBJ2-7,TRBV6-1,CASSGTNSGKGFEQYF
TRBJ1-2,TRBV5-1,CASSLEQGYGYTF
TRBJ2-5,TRBV5-1,CASSFRAEKQETQYF
TRBJ2-7,TRBV15,CATSTTSAFYEQYF
TRBJ2-7,TRBV7-9,CASSLGVLGQGSSYEQYF
TRBJ2-7,TRBV28,CASRTIAGGPSVEQYF
TRBJ2-7,TRBV18,CASSERGGQDEQYF
TRBJ1-2,TRBV4-1,CASSQGQGVGYGYTF
TRBJ2-2,TRBV30,CAWTTAGGPHGELFF
TRBJ1-2,TRBV30,CAWGRGYYGYTF
TRBJ2-2,TRBV10-1,CASSRQGTTGELFF
TRBJ2-5,TRBV4-2,CASSQDGRGREETQYF